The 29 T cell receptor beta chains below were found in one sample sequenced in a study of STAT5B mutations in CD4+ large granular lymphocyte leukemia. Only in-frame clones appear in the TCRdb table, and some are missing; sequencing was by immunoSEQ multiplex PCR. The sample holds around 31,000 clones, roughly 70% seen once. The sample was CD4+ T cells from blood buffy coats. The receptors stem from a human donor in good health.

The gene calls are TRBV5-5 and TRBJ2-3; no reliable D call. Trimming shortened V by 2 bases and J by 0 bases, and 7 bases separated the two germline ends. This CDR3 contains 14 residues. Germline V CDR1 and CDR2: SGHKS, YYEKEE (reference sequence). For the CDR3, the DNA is TGTGCCAGCAGCTTCGCGTTAAGCACAGATACGCAGTATTTT. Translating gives CASSFALSTDTQYF.

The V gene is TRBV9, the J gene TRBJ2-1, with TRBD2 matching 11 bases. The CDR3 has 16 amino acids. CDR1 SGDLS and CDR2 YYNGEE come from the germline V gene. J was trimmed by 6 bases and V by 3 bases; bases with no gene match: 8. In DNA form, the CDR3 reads TGTGCCAGCAGCGCCTCGACTAGCGGGATAGCCAATGAGCAGTTCTTC. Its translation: CASSASTSGIANEQFF. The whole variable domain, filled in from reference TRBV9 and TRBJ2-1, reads DSGVTQTPKHLITATGQRVTLRCSPRSGDLSVYWYQQSLDQGLQFLIQYYNGEERAKGNILERFSAQQFPDLHSELNLSSLELGDSALYFCASSASTSGIANEQFFGPGTRLTVL.

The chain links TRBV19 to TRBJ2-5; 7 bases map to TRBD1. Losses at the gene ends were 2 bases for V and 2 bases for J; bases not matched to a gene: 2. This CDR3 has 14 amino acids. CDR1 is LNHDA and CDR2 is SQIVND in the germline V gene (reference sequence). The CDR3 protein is CASSITGVQETQYF. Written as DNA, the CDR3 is TGTGCCAGTAGTATAACAGGGGTACAAGAGACCCAGTACTTC.

Here the CDR3 DNA reads TGTGCCTGGAGTGTACGTGTGGAGGGGCAGTTCTTC. This codes for CAWSVRVEGQFF. This chain joins TRBV30 and TRBJ2-1; D perhaps matches TRBD2 (6 bases). V was clipped by 0 bases and J by 12 bases, with 12 bases between them. Germline V CDR1 and CDR2: GTSNPN, SVGIG (reference sequence). The CDR3 contains 12 residues.

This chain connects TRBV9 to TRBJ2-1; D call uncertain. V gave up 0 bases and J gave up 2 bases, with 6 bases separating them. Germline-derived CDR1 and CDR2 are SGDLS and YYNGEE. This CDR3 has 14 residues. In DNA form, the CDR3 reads TGTGCCAGCAGCGTAGATGGAACCTACAATGAGCAGTTCTTC. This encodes CASSVDGTYNEQFF.

The CDR3 sequence: CASSLTGYEQFF. CDR3 nucleotides: TGTGCCAGCAGCTTAACGGGTTATGAGCAGTTCTTC. The chain uses TRBV7-2 and TRBJ2-1; no firm D call. Germline CDR1 and CDR2: SGHTA and FQGNSA. V was cut by 2 bases and J by 8 bases, with 7 bases left in between. The CDR3 is made up of 12 amino acids.

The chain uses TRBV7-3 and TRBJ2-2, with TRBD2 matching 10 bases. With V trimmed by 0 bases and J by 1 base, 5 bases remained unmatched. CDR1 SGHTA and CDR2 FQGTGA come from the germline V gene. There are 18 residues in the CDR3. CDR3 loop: CASSLTPASGRNTGELFF. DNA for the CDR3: TGTGCCAGCAGCTTAACGCCGGCTAGCGGGAGGAACACCGGGGAGCTGTTTTTT.

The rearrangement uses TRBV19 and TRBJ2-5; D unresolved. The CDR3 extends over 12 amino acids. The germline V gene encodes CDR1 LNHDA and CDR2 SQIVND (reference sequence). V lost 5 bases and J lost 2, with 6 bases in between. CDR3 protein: CASSRRQETQYF. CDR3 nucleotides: TGTGCCAGTAGTCGACGGCAAGAGACCCAGTACTTC.

CDR3: CASGRGDTQYF. DNA of the CDR3: TGTGCCAGCGGACGGGGAGATACGCAGTATTTT. The genes are TRBV11-3 and TRBJ2-3, with a possible D match to TRBD2 (5 bases). This CDR3 has 11 amino acids. Trimming removed 8 bases from V and 5 bases from J, with 8 bases in between. Per germline, CDR1 SGHNT and CDR2 YENEEA.

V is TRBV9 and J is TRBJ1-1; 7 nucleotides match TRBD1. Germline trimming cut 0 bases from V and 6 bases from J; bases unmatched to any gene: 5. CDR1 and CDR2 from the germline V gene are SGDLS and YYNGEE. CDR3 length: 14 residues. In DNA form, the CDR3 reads TGTGCCAGCAGCGTAGGGATCCAGGGGGCTGAAGCTTTCTTT. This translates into CASSVGIQGAEAFF.

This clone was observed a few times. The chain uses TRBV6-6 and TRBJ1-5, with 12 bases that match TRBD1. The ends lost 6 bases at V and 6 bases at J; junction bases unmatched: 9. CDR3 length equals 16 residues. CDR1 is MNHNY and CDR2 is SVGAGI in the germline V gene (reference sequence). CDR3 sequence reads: CASSDRDRGQGQPQHF. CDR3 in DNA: TGTGCCAGCAGCGACAGGGACAGGGGGCAGGGTCAGCCCCAGCATTTT.

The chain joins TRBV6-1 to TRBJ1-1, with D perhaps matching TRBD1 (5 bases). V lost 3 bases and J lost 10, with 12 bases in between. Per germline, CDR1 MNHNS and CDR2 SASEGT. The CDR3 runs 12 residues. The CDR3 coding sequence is TGTGCCAGCAGTGACACAGGAATATCAGCTTTCTTT. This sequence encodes CASSDTGISAFF.

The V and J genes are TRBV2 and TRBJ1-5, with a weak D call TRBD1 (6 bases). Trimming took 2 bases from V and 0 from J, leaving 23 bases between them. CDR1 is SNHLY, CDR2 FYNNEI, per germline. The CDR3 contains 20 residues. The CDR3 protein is CASSEPPYMTGVHSNQPQHF. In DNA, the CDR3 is TGTGCCAGCAGTGAACCCCCATATATGACAGGAGTTCATAGCAATCAGCCCCAGCATTTT.

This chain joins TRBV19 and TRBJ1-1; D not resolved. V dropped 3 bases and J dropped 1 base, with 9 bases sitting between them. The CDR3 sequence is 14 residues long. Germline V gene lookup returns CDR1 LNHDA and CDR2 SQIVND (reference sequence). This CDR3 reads CASSIPPANTEAFF. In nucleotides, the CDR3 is TGTGCCAGTAGTATTCCCCCAGCGAACACTGAAGCTTTCTTT.

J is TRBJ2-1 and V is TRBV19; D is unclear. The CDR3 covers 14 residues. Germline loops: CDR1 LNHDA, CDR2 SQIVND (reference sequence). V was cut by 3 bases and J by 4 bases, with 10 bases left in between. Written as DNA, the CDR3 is TGTGCCAGTAGTATCAGGTCCGCATACAATGAGCAGTTCTTC. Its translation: CASSIRSAYNEQFF.

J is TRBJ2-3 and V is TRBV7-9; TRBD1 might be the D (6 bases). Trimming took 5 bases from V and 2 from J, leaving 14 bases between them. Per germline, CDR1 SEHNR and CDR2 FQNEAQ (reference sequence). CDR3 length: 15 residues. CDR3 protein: CASSKTGLDTDTQYF. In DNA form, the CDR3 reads TGTGCCAGCAGCAAGACAGGTCTGGACACAGATACGCAGTATTTT.

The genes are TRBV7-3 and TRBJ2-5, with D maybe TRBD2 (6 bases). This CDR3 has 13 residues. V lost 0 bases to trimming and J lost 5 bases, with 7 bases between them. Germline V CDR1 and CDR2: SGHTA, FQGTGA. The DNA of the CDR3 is TGTGCCAGCAGCTTAACGGAGGGGGAGACCCAGTACTTC. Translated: CASSLTEGETQYF.

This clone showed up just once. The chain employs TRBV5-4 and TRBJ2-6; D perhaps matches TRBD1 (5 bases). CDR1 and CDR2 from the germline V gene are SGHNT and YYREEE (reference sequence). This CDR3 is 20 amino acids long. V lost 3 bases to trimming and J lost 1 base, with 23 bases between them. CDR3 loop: CASSYGLGRGTLSGANVLTF. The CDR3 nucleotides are TGTGCCAGCAGCTATGGCCTAGGTAGGGGAACTCTATCTGGGGCCAACGTCCTGACTTTC. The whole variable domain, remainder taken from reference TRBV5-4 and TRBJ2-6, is ETGVTQSPTHLIKTRGQQVTLRCSSQSGHNTVSWYQQALGQGPQFIFQYYREEENGRGNFPPRFSGLQFPNYSSELNVNALELDDSALYLCASSYGLGRGTLSGANVLTFGAGSRLTVL.

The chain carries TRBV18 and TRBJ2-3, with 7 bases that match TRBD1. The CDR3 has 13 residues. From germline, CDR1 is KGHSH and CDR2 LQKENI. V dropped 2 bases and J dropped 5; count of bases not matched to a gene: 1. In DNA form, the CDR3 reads TGTGCCAGCTCACCAAGGACAGGAGATACGCAGTATTTT. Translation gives CASSPRTGDTQYF.

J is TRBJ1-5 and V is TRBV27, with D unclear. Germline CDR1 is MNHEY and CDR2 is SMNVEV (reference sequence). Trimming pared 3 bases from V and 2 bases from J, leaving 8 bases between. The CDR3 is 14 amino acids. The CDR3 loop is CASSFLGRNQPQHF. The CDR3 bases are TGTGCCAGCAGTTTTTTAGGTCGCAATCAGCCCCAGCATTTT.

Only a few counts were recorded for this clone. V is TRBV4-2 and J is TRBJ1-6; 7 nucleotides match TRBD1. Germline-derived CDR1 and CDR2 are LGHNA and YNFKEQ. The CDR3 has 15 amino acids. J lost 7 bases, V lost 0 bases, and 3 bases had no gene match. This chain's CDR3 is CASSQETGQNSPLHF. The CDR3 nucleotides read TGTGCCAGCAGCCAAGAGACAGGGCAGAATTCACCCCTCCACTTT.

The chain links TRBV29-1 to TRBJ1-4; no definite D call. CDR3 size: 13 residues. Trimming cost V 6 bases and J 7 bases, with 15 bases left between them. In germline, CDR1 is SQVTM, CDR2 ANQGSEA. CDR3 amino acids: CSVGKARSEKLFF. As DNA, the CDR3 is TGCAGCGTGGGGAAAGCCCGTTCTGAAAAACTGTTTTTT.

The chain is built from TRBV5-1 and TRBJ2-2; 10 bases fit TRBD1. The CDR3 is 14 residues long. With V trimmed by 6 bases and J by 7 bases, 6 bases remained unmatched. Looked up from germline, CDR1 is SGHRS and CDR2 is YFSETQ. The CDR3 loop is CASTQDRGNGELFF. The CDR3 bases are TGCGCCAGCACACAGGACAGGGGGAACGGGGAGCTGTTTTTT.

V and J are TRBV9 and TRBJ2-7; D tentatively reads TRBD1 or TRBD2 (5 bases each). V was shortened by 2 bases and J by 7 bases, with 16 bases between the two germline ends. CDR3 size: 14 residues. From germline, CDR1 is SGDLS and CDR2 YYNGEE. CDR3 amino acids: CASSVLGGVAEQYF. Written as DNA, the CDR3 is TGTGCCAGCAGCGTCCTTGGGGGAGTAGCTGAGCAGTACTTC.

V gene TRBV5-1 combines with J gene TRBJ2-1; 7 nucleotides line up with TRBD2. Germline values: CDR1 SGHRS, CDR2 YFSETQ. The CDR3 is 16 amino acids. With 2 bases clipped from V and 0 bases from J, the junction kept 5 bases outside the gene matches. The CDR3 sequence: CASSFAGVPSYNEQFF. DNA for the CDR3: TGCGCCAGCAGCTTCGCGGGAGTACCCTCCTACAATGAGCAGTTCTTC.

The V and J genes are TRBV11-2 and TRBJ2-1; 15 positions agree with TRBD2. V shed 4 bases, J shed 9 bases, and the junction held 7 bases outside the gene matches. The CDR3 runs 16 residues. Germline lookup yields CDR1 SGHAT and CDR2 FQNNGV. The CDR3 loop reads CASSSGLAGGGGEQFF. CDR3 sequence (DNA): TGTGCCAGCAGCTCAGGACTAGCGGGAGGGGGGGGTGAGCAGTTCTTC.

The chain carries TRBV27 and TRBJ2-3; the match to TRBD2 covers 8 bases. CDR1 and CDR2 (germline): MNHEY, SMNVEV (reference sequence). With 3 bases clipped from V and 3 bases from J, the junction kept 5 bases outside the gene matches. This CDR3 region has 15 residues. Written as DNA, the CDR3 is TGTGCCAGCAGTTTTGCACAGCGGGGGACAGATACGCAGTATTTT. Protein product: CASSFAQRGTDTQYF.

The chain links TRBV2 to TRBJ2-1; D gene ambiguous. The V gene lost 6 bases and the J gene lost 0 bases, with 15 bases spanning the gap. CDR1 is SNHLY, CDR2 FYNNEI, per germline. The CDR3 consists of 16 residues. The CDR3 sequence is CASRISGRSSYNEQFF. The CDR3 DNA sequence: TGTGCCAGCAGAATATCGGGTAGAAGCTCCTACAATGAGCAGTTCTTC.

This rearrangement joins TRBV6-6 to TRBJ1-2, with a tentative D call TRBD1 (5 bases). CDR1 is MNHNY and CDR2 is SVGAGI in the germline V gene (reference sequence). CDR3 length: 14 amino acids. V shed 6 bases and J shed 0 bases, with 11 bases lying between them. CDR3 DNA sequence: TGTGCCAGCAGCGGGACGCGACCTAACTATGGCTACACCTTC. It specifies CASSGTRPNYGYTF.